Following are 24 T cell receptor beta chains from one sample sequenced in a study of T cell responses to AZD1222 COVID-19 vaccine. Method: immunoSEQ multiplex PCR; TCRdb's copy keeps in-frame clones and lacks some. The profile shows around 120,000 clones, roughly nine tenths of them singletons. The specimen was peripheral blood, collected on day 0 of AZD1222 vaccination. The receptor set was obtained from an adult in good health.

This sequence joins TRBV7-2 and TRBJ2-1; D not certain. This CDR3 contains 15 residues. Germline V CDR1 and CDR2: SGHTA, FQGNSA. Trimming took off 0 bases at V and 0 bases at J, with 6 bases between the two ends. The CDR3 here is CASSLAGPSYNEQFF. CDR3 nucleotide sequence: TGTGCCAGCAGCTTAGCGGGCCCCTCCTACAATGAGCAGTTCTTC.

V and J are TRBV5-1 and TRBJ2-7, with D tentatively TRBD1 (5 bases). The germline CDR1 and CDR2 sequences are SGHRS and YFSETQ. The germline V and J ends were trimmed by 0 bases and 4 bases, with 11 bases remaining between them. The CDR3 runs to 14 residues. The CDR3 DNA reads TGCGCCAGCAGCTTGGCAGGGAATGGGTACGAGCAGTACTTC. This encodes CASSLAGNGYEQYF.

This chain joins TRBV2 and TRBJ1-2; D unresolved. The CDR3 spans 11 residues. Germline CDR1 reads SNHLY; CDR2 reads FYNNEI. V was trimmed by 3 bases and J by 8 bases, leaving 7 bases between them. The CDR3: CASSEADGYTF. The CDR3 DNA sequence: TGTGCCAGCAGTGAGGCTGACGGCTACACCTTC.

J is TRBJ2-3 and V is TRBV4-1; perhaps TRBD2 as D (6 bases). The CDR3 is 17 amino acids. Per the germline V gene, CDR1 is MGHRA and CDR2 is YSYEKL. The V gene lost 1 base and the J gene lost 0 bases, with 14 bases spanning the gap. CDR3 nucleotides: TGCGCCAGCAGCCAAGGCGGAGGGGACTTGAGCACAGATACGCAGTATTTT. Protein product: CASSQGGGDLSTDTQYF.

This chain links TRBV7-2 with TRBJ1-1; 8 nucleotides align to TRBD1. Germline trimming cut 2 bases from V and 6 bases from J; bases unmatched to any gene: 14. Germline CDR1 SGHTA, CDR2 FQGNSA. The CDR3 length is 17 residues. The CDR3 DNA sequence: TGTGCCAGCAGCTTATTGATCCCGCTAGGACAGGGTCCTGAAGCTTTCTTT. Its protein is CASSLLIPLGQGPEAFF.

V and J are TRBV11-2 and TRBJ2-7; unclear D gene. Trimming stripped 4 bases from V and 3 bases from J, with 10 bases between. CDR3 length equals 13 residues. Germline loops: CDR1 SGHAT, CDR2 FQNNGV. The CDR3 loop is CASSSGLHYEQYF. In DNA form, the CDR3 reads TGTGCCAGCAGCTCCGGTCTTCACTACGAGCAGTACTTC.

V usage is TRBV9 and J usage is TRBJ1-2; TRBD1 aligns across 9 bases. The CDR3 is made up of 15 amino acids. From germline, CDR1 is SGDLS and CDR2 YYNGEE. V shed 0 bases, J shed 3 bases, and the junction held 3 bases outside the gene matches. As DNA, the CDR3 is TGTGCCAGCAGCGTAGAGAGGGACAGGGACTATGGCTACACCTTC. Encoded protein: CASSVERDRDYGYTF.

This clone was recorded only once. The chain carries TRBV7-7 and TRBJ2-2, with 11 bases that match TRBD1. Germline CDR1 reads SSHAT; CDR2 reads FNYEAQ (reference sequence). This CDR3 region has 15 residues. Trimming took 5 bases from V and 7 from J; bases not matched to a gene: 6. Here the CDR3 DNA reads TGTGCCAGCAGCCACAGGACAGGGGGCGACGGGGAGCTGTTTTTT. This encodes CASSHRTGGDGELFF.

Here the CDR3 DNA reads TGTGCCAGCAGCTCCATGGGGGGGGGTTTCAATCAGCCCCAGCATTTT. It yields the protein CASSSMGGGFNQPQHF. The rearrangement links TRBV13 to TRBJ1-5; D possibly corresponds to TRBD1 (5 bases). The CDR3 consists of 16 residues. In germline, CDR1 is PRHDT, CDR2 FYEKMQ (reference sequence). V gave up 4 bases and J gave up 3 bases, with 16 bases separating them.

The V gene is TRBV9, the J gene TRBJ1-2, with 7 positions matching TRBD1. The J segment lost 2 bases and the V segment lost 2 bases, leaving 3 bases of the junction unmatched. Germline V lookup: CDR1 SGDLS, CDR2 YYNGEE. This CDR3 comprises 14 residues. CDR3 region: CASSVTGENYGYTF. The CDR3 DNA follows: TGTGCCAGCAGCGTTACAGGGGAGAACTATGGCTACACCTTC.

CDR3 sequence reads: CAITQGGGGTDTQYF. The CDR3 DNA reads as TGTGCCATCACACAAGGTGGCGGGGGCACAGATACGCAGTATTTT. The rearrangement joins TRBV10-3 to TRBJ2-3; maybe TRBD2 (6 bases). This CDR3 has 15 residues. V was trimmed by 7 bases and J by 1 base, leaving 15 bases between them. Germline lookup yields CDR1 ENHRY and CDR2 SYGVKD.

This clone was recorded once. The gene calls are TRBV10-3 and TRBJ1-2, with TRBD1 matching 9 bases. V shed 6 bases, J shed 2 bases, and the junction held 7 bases outside the gene matches. Germline V gives CDR1 ENHRY, CDR2 SYGVKD. The CDR3 extends over 15 amino acids. CDR3 sequence: CAIRISGTGNYGYTF. The CDR3 nucleotides read TGTGCCATCAGGATTTCCGGGACAGGGAACTATGGCTACACCTTC.

The rearrangement joins TRBV5-4 to TRBJ2-1; perhaps TRBD2 as D (6 bases). From germline, CDR1 is SGHNT and CDR2 YYREEE (reference sequence). The CDR3 loop spans 16 amino acids. Deletions cut 3 bases from V and 3 bases from J, with 16 bases between. The chain's CDR3 is CASSSSDGGYYNEQFF. CDR3 nucleotides: TGTGCCAGCAGCTCATCGGACGGAGGGTACTACAATGAGCAGTTCTTC.

The V and J genes are TRBV5-1 and TRBJ1-2, with D possibly TRBD1 on 6 matching bases. Germline V gene lookup returns CDR1 SGHRS and CDR2 YFSETQ. V lost 2 bases, J lost 8 bases, and 10 bases lay in between. This CDR3 comprises 12 residues. CDR3 nucleotide sequence: TGCGCCAGCAGCTTACAGGGACAAGGCTACACCTTC. It translates to CASSLQGQGYTF.

This rearrangement joins TRBV24-1 to TRBJ1-4; a possible D gene is TRBD1 (6 bases). The ends were cut back, 8 bases at V and 2 bases at J, with 14 bases in the middle. This CDR3 has 15 residues. From germline, CDR1 is KGHDR and CDR2 SFDVKD. This chain's CDR3 is CATMGGRRTNEKLFF. CDR3 in DNA: TGTGCCACCATGGGGGGGCGCAGGACTAATGAAAAACTGTTTTTT.

The V gene is TRBV13, the J gene TRBJ1-1; D ambiguous. V was shortened by 5 bases and J by 4 bases, with 11 bases between the two germline ends. The CDR3 has 13 amino acids. Looked up from germline, CDR1 is PRHDT and CDR2 is FYEKMQ (reference sequence). CDR3 loop: CASSPEGFTEAFF. The CDR3 DNA reads as TGTGCCAGCAGCCCCGAAGGTTTCACTGAAGCTTTCTTT.

J is TRBJ1-2 and V is TRBV27, with a tentative D call TRBD1 (5 bases). Trimming pared 5 bases from V and 4 bases from J, leaving 23 bases between. The germline V gene encodes CDR1 MNHEY and CDR2 SMNVEV (reference sequence). There are 17 residues in the CDR3. Here the CDR3 DNA reads TGTGCCAGCAGTCCCCACCGAGACAGAAGTAGGTCCTATGGCTACACCTTC. Protein: CASSPHRDRSRSYGYTF.

The V call is TRBV5-4, the J call TRBJ1-1, with D maybe TRBD1 (5 bases). The CDR3 sequence is 13 residues long. Germline V lookup: CDR1 SGHNT, CDR2 YYREEE (reference sequence). V was pared by 1 base and J by 4 bases, with 8 bases between. The CDR3 nucleotides are TGTGCCAGCAGCTTGTATCAGGGCACTGAAGCTTTCTTT. Translated: CASSLYQGTEAFF.

J is TRBJ1-1 and V is TRBV5-1; D perhaps matches TRBD1 (6 bases). The CDR3 runs 12 residues. V lost 6 bases, J lost 11 bases, and 17 bases lay in between. CDR1 is SGHRS, CDR2 YFSETQ, per germline. Here the CDR3 DNA reads TGCGCCAGCATCTCTGAACAGGGCAAGGCTTTCTTT. This encodes CASISEQGKAFF.

V usage is TRBV12-3 or TRBV12-4 and J usage is TRBJ2-1; D possibly matches TRBD1 or TRBD2 (5 bases each). CDR3 length equals 13 residues. V dropped 6 bases and J dropped 12 bases, with 18 bases sitting between them. In DNA form, the CDR3 reads TGTGCCAGCAGCCGTTCTGGGGGTCGTAGGCAGTTCTTC. Encoded protein: CASSRSGGRRQFF.

J is TRBJ2-3 and V is TRBV10-2; unclear D gene. CDR1 is WSHSY, CDR2 SAAADI, per germline. The CDR3 totals 14 residues. Trimming stripped 7 bases from V and 0 bases from J, with 11 bases between. The CDR3 sequence: CASTPGSSTDTQYF. The CDR3 DNA is TGCGCCAGCACCCCCGGTTCTAGCACAGATACGCAGTATTTT.

This chain joins TRBV27 and TRBJ2-1, with 15 bases matching TRBD2. The CDR3 spans 15 residues. V was clipped by 2 bases and J by 10 bases; unmatched bases: 3. Germline V gene data show CDR1 as MNHEY and CDR2 as SMNVEV (reference sequence). Here the CDR3 reads CASSLGTSGRSEQFF. The CDR3 DNA follows: TGTGCCAGCAGTTTAGGGACTAGCGGGAGGTCGGAGCAGTTCTTC.

This chain links TRBV5-1 with TRBJ1-5, with D hard to call. V was cut by 3 bases and J by 4 bases, with 11 bases left in between. The germline gives CDR1 SGHRS, CDR2 YFSETQ. The CDR3 is made up of 14 amino acids. CDR3 sequence: CASSSRTGNQPQHF. DNA for the CDR3: TGCGCCAGCAGCTCTCGGACCGGGAATCAGCCCCAGCATTTT.

This chain joins TRBV12-3 or TRBV12-4 and TRBJ2-7; D not resolved. This CDR3 spans 11 amino acids. V lost 3 bases and J lost 6, with 6 bases in between. The CDR3 loop reads CASSFAGEQYF. CDR3 in DNA: TGTGCCAGCAGTTTCGCAGGCGAGCAGTACTTC.